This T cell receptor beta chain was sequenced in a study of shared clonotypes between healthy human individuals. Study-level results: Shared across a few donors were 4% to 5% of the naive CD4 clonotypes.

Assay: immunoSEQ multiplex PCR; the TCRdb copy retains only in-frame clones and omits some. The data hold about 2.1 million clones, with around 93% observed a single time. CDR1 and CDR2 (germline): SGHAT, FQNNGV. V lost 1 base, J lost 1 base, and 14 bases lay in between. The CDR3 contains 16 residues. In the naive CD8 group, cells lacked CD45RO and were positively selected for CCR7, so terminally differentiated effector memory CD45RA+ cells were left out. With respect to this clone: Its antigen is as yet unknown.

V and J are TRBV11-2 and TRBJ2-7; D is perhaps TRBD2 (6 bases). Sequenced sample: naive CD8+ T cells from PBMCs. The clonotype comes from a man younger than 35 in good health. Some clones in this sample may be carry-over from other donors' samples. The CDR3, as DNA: TGTGCCAGCAGCTTAGTCGTCCCGGGAGCGTCCTACGAGCAGTACTTC. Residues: CASSLVVPGASYEQYF.